Reported below is one T cell receptor (beta chain). This entry is derived from a study of CD8 T cells in ankylosing spondylitis. CDR3 size: 14 residues. V was cut by 7 bases and J by 1 base, with 12 bases left in between. TCRdb analysed the 5' RACE reads with MiXCR anew, one entry per CDR3 protein. The sample lists some 150,000 distinct CDR3 sequences, around 42% seen once, with roughly 15% in the top ten. The material sequenced was synovial fluid, either unsorted or a sorted T cell fraction (not recorded which). V usage is TRBV5-7 and J usage is TRBJ1-5; no clear D. TRBV5-7 is annotated as an ORF whose role is uncertain. This receptor was obtained from a male donor with ankylosing spondylitis. The CDR3 spells CASAPGGSNQPQHF. The CDR3, as DNA: TGTGCCAGCGCCCCGGGCGGAAGCAATCAGCCCCAGCATTTT.